Below are 3 T cell receptor beta chains sequenced from a single sample in a study of T cells in tuberculosis listed by TCRdb under 2018. Receptors were amplified or captured by the immunoSEQ multiplex PCR assay. In its TCRdb copy, this immuneACCESS table keeps in-frame sequences only and misses some clones. Where compared with another copy, unresolved V genes explain less than half of these, and the others have no known cause. In all, the sample holds roughly 35,000 clones, and roughly nine tenths of those were seen once. Together, the top ten hold 2.2% of the sample. Input material: PBMCs. All receptors derive from a donor aged 10 to 29 with latent tuberculosis or without tuberculosis infection.

The J gene is TRBJ1-4, the V gene TRBV25-1, with 8 bases that match TRBD1. V lost 5 bases, J lost 8 bases, and 16 bases stayed unmatched. CDR1 is MGHDK and CDR2 is SYGVNS in the germline V gene. CDR3 length: 17 residues. The CDR3 is CASSLGQASSASEKLFF. The CDR3, as DNA: TGTGCCAGCAGTTTGGGACAGGCCTCATCCGCAAGCGAAAAACTGTTTTTT. The entire variable domain, with the rest obtained from reference TRBV25-1 and TRBJ1-4, is as follows: EADIYQTPRYLVIGTGKKITLECSQTMGHDKMYWYQQDPGMELHLIHYSYGVNSTEKGDLSSESTVSRIRTEHFPLTLESARPSHTSQYLCASSLGQASSASEKLFFGSGTQLSVL.

This chain joins TRBV6-6 and TRBJ2-7; 10 nucleotides align to TRBD1. The V gene end was trimmed by 6 bases and the J gene end by 3 bases; junction bases not matched to a gene: 5. This CDR3 region has 14 residues. Germline CDR1 reads MNHNY; CDR2 reads SVGAGI (reference sequence). CDR3 nucleotides: TGTGCCAGCAGCCCCGGGACAGGGGTCTACGAGCAGTACTTC. It encodes CASSPGTGVYEQYF.

This clone was observed a single time. The chain joins TRBV21-1 to TRBJ2-7; TRBD1 is the table's D call, not checked against the DNA. TRBV21-1 is reported as a pseudogene. This CDR3 comprises 15 residues. For the CDR3, the DNA is TGTGCCAGGTCCCTAGAGGTGGGACACCCCTACGAGCAGTACTTC. Protein product: CARSLEVGHPYEQYF.